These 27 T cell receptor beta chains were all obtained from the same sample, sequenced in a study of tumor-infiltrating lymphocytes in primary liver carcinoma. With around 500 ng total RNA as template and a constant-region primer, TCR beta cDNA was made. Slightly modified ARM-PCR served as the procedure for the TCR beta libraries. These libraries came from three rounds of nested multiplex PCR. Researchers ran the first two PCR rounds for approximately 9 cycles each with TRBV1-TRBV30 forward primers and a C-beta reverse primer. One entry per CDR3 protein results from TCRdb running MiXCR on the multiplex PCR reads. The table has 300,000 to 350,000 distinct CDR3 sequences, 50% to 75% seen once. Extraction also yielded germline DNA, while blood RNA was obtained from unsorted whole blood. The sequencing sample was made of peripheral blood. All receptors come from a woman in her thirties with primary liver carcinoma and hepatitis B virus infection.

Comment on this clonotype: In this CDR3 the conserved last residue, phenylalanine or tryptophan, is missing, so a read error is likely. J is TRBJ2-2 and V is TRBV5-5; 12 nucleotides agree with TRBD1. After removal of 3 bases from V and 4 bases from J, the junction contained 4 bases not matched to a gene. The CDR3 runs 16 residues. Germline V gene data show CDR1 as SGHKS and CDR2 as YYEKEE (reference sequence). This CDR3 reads CASSWGQGAPTGELFL. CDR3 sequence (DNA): TGTGCCAGCAGCTGGGGACAGGGGGCGCCCACCGGGGAGCTGTTTCTT.

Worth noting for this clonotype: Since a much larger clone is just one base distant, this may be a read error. The CDR3 DNA reads as TGTGCCATCAGTGAAGGACAGGGGGCACGCTGTGGCTACACCTTC. Translation: CAISEGQGARCGYTF. The chain combines TRBV10-3 with TRBJ1-2; 11 positions match TRBD1. Per the germline V gene, CDR1 is ENHRY and CDR2 is SYGVKD. The CDR3 spans 15 residues. The J segment lost 7 bases and the V segment lost 3 bases, leaving 7 bases of the junction unmatched.

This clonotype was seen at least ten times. The CDR3 coding sequence is TGTGCCAGCAGTTTAAAGTGGGGACTAGCGGGAGACAATGAGCAGTTCTTC. As protein: CASSLKWGLAGDNEQFF. The chain has TRBV12-3 or TRBV12-4 and TRBJ2-1; 14 bases align to TRBD2. Trimming removed 2 bases from V and 5 bases from J; junction bases left unmatched: 5. The CDR3 runs 17 residues.

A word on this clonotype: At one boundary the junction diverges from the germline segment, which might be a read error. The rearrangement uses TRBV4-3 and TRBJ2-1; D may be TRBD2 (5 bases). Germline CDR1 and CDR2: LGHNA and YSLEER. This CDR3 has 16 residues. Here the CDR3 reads CTSSQDSGITTNEQFF. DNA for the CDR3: TGCACCAGCAGCCAAGATTCGGGGATCACTACCAATGAGCAGTTCTTC.

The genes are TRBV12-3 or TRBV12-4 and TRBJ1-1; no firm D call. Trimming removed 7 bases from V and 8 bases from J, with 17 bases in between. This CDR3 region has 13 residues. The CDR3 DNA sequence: TGTGCCAGCAACGACGGCCAACGAACGGAAGCTTTCTTT. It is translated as CASNDGQRTEAFF.

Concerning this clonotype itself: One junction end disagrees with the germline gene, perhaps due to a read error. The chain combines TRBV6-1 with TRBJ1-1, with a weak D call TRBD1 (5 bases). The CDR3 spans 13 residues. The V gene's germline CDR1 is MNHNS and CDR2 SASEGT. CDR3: CTSSFGQNTEAFF. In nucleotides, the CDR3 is TGTACCAGCAGTTTTGGACAGAACACTGAAGCTTTCTTT.

The CDR3 region is CAIPQGNSYGYTF. The CDR3 DNA sequence: TGTGCCATTCCTCAGGGGAACTCCTATGGCTACACCTTC. The genes are TRBV10-3 and TRBJ1-2, with a tentative D call TRBD1 (6 bases). The CDR3 is 13 amino acids. Germline-derived CDR1 and CDR2 are ENHRY and SYGVKD. Trimming removed 9 bases from V and 4 bases from J, with 15 bases in between.

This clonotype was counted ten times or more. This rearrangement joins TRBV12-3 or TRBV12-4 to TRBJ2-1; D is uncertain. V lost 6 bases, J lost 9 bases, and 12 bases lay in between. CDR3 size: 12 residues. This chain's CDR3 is CASSLRGFEQFF. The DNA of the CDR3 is TGTGCCAGCAGCTTGCGTGGCTTTGAGCAGTTCTTC.

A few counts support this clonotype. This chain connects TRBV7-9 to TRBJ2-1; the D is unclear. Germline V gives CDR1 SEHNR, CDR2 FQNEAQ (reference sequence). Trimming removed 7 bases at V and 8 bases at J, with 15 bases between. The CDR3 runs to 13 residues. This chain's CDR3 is CASTHDLLDEQFF. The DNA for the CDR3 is TGTGCCAGCACCCACGACTTGTTGGATGAGCAGTTCTTC.

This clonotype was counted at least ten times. The CDR3 sequence is CASSVDRRISYGYTF. The CDR3 DNA reads as TGTGCCAGCAGCGTCGACAGACGGATTTCCTATGGCTACACCTTC. The chain carries TRBV11-2 and TRBJ1-2, with a possible D match to TRBD1 (5 bases). The length of the CDR3 is 15 residues. Trimming removed 5 bases from V and 4 bases from J, with 17 bases in between. Germline loops: CDR1 SGHAT, CDR2 FQNNGV.

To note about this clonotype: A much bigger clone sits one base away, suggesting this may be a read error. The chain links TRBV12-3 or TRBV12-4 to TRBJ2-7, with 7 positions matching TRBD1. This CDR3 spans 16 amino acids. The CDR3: CANSPGGWQEVYEQYF. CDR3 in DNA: TGTGCCAACAGTCCAGGGGGTTGGCAAGAAGTCTACGAGCAGTACTTC.

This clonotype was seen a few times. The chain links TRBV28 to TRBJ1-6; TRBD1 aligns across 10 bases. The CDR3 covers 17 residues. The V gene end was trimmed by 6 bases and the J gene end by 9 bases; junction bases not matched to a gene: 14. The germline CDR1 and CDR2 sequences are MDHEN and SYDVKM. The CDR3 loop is CASSSSGTGVGVSPLHF. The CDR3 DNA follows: TGTGCCAGCAGCTCCTCCGGGACAGGGGTGGGGGTTTCACCCCTCCACTTT.

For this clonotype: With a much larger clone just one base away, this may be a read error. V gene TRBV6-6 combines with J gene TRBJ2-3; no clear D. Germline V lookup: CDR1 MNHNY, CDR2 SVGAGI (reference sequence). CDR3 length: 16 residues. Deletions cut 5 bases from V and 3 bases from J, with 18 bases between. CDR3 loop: CASSPRPGLCTDTQYF. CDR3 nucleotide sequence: TGTGCCAGCAGTCCCCGGCCGGGTCTGTGTACAGATACGCAGTATTTT.

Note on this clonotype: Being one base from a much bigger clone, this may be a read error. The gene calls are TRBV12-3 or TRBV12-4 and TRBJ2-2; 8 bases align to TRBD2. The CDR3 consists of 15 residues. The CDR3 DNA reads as TGTACCAGCACCCCGGGGGGGCGACGGACCGGGGAGCTGTTTTTT. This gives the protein CTSTPGGRRTGELFF.

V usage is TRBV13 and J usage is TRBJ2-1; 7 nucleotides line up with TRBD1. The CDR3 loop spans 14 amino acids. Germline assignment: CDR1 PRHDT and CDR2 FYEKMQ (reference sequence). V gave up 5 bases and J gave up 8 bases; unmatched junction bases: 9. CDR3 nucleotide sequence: TGTGCCAGCAGCGGGGACAGTGGGCGGTATGAGCAGTTCTTC. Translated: CASSGDSGRYEQFF.

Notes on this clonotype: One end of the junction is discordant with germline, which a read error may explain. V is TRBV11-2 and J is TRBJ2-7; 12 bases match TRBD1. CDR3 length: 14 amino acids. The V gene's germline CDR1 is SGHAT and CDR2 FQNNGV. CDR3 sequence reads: CAGSFGTGGYEQYF. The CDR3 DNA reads TGTGCCGGCAGCTTTGGGACAGGGGGCTATGAGCAGTACTTC.

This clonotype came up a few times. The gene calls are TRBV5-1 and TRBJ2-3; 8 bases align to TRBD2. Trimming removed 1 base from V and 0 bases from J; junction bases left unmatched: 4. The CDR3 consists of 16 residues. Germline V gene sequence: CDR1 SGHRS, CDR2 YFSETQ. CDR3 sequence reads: CASSLQASGSTDTQYF. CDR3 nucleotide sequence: TGCGCCAGCAGCTTGCAAGCTAGCGGGAGCACAGATACGCAGTATTTT.

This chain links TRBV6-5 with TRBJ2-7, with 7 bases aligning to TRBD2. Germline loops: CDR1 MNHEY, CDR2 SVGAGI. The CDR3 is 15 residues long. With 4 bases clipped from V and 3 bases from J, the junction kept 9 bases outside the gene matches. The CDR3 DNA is TGTGCCAGCAGTTCCTCTTGTGCGGGGGTCTACGAGCAGTACTTC. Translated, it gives CASSSSCAGVYEQYF.

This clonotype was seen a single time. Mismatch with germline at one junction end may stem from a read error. CDR3 bases: TGTGCCAGCAGCGCCGGGACTAGCGGGATGTCGGGGCAGCTCTTC. As protein: CASSAGTSGMSGQLF. The chain employs TRBV11-3 and TRBJ2-1; 13 positions agree with TRBD2. Germline CDR1 SGHNT, CDR2 YENEEA. The length of the CDR3 is 15 residues.

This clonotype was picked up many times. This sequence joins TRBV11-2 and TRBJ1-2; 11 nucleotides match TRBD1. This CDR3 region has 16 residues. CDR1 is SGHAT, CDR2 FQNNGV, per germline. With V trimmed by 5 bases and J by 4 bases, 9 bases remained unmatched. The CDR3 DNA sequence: TGTGCCAGCAGCCCCCGGACAGGGGGCAGAAGCTATGGCTACACCTTC. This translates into CASSPRTGGRSYGYTF. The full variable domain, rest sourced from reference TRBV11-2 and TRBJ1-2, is EAGVAQSPRYKIIEKRQSVAFWCNPISGHATLYWYQQILGQGPKLLIQFQNNGVVDDSQLPKDRFSAERLKGVDSTLKIQPAKLEDSAVYLCASSPRTGGRSYGYTFGSGTRLTVV.

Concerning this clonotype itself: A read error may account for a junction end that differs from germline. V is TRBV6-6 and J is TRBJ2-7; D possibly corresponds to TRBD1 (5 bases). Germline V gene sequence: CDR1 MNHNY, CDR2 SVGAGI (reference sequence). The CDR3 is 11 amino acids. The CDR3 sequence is CASSSSMGQHF. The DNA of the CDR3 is TGTGCCAGCAGTTCTTCCATGGGGCAACACTTC.

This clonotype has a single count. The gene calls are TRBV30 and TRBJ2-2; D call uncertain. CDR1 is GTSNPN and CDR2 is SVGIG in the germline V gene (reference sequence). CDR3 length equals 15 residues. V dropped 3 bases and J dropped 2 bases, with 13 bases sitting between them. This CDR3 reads CAWREAVLNTGELFF. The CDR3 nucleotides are TGTGCCTGGAGAGAGGCGGTACTCAACACCGGGGAGCTGTTTTTT.

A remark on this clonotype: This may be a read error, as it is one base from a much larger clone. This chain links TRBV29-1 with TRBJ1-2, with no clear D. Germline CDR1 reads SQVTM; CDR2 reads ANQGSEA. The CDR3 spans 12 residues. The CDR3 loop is CSASWGNYDYTF. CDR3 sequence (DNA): TGCAGCGCCAGCTGGGGTAACTATGACTACACCTTC.

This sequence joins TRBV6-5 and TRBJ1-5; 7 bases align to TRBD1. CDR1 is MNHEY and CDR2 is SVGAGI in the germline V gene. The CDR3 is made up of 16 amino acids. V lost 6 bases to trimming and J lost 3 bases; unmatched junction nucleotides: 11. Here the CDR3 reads CASSSRQGGINQPQHF. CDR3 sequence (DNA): TGTGCCAGCAGCTCGAGACAGGGTGGTATCAATCAGCCCCAGCATTTT.

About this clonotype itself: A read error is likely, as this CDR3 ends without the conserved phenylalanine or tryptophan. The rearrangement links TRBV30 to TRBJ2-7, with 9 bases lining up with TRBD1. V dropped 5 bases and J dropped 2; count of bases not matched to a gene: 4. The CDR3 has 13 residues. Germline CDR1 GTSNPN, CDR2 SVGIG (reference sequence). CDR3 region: CAWERDRAYEQYL. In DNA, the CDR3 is TGTGCCTGGGAGAGGGACAGGGCCTACGAGCAGTACCTC.

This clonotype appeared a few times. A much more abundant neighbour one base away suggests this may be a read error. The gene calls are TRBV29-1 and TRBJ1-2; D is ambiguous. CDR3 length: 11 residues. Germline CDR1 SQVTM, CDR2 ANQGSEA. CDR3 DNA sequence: TGCAGCGTTGATCTTCACTATGGCTGCACCTTC. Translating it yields CSVDLHYGCTF.

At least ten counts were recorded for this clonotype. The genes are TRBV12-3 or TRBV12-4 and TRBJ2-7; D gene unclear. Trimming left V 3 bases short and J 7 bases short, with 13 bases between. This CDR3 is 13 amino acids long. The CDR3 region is CASSFGVPTEQYF. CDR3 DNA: TGTGCCAGCAGTTTTGGGGTGCCTACAGAGCAGTACTTC.